The rows below give T cell receptor beta chains drawn from one sample of a study of T cells after yellow fever vaccination. MiXCR, run by TCRdb on the 5' RACE reads, gives a single entry per CDR3 protein. The repertoire holds 250,000 to 300,000 distinct CDR3 sequences, roughly 4.8% seen once, with less than 3.5% in the top ten. The sequencing here drew on CD4+ T cells sorted from PBMCs, taken on the day of the yellow fever booster vaccination. The receptors were gathered from a man aged 18 to 29 who received the YFV17D yellow fever vaccine. The conserved cysteine and the conserved F or W are not part of the CDR3 here. Each record gives: V gene, CDR3 protein.

>TRBV6-5
ASSYFEGRGQPQH
>TRBV25-1
ASSERGSGANVLT
>TRBV4-3
ASSQEMWLTDTQY
>TRBV12-3/TRBV12-4
ASSLLSRQETQY
>TRBV27
ASRQGSYNEQF
>TRBV6-1
ASSGVILNTEAF
>TRBV5-1
ASSFGQDYGYT
>TRBV19
ASSLVPVEPQH
>TRBV5-1
ASSWTGGTEAF
>TRBV7-9
ASSVQGGGYT
>TRBV7-7
ASSWGQERGDTQY
>TRBV12-5
ASGLVRTGLRTQY
>TRBV20-1
SARAFNQPQH
>TRBV5-4
ASSFDSGDTQY
>TRBV24-1
ATSDFGSSGDTQY
>TRBV7-2
ASSLAVGGALATQPQH
>TRBV5-1
ASSLAAGRETGELF
>TRBV20-1
SAGQDSNQPQH
>TRBV9
ASSGTGGKSAGELF
>TRBV7-8
ASSLEGLSRAF
>TRBV7-2
ASSQTPVTDTQY
>TRBV5-1
ASSSTSGAYNEQF